The present T cell receptor beta chain was sequenced within a study of early T cells in non-severe SARS-CoV-2 infection listed by TCRdb under 2021. Regarding the study in general: TCR sequencing used bulk RNA from unsorted whole blood, so alpha and beta chains could not be paired.

This clonotype was observed a handful of times. Its antigen remains undetermined. No much larger clonotype is one base removed from it; base qualities were not supplied. This was a case-control study nested in a cohort of healthcare workers in London, UK, who had nasopharyngeal swab PCR tests and blood samples taken every week. Between 23 and 31 March 2020, the week of the UK lockdown, healthcare workers were enrolled and then followed up weekly for as long as 16 weeks. Points the paper makes about the study in general: Matching against VDJdb was skewed toward anti-spike CD8 responses, likely underestimated virus-specific expansions, and missed private and CD4 specificities.

The library was obtained by 5' RACE. TCRdb lists the instrument as NextSeq 500. Unique molecular identifiers were attached to individual cDNA molecules in the TCR library protocol so that sequencing error and PCR bias could be corrected. TCR alpha and beta chains were both sequenced, and the abundances of alpha and beta sequences in each sample were closely correlated with each other. Per the original workflow: V gene, J gene and CDR3 annotation of TCR sequences was performed with Decombinator V4. TCRs were defined as expanded if a significant change between any two time points was detected under a Poisson model with p below 0.0001. TCR abundances were normalised to the total number of TCRs sequenced per sample and expressed as counts per million. VDJdb, accessed 1 November 2021, was searched for CMV, EBV and SARS-CoV-2 annotated TCRs, with TCRs annotated for multiple antigens excluded. TCRdb passed the public sequencing reads through fastp at Q25 and MiXCR, retaining productive beta sequences. Rows with a matching CDR3 protein are joined into one entry that keeps the most common DNA and genes. TCRdb's processing, not the authors', yielded these V and J calls. The table for this sample lists 60,000 to 70,000 distinct CDR3 sequences; less than 5% of them were counted only once. The leading ten clones occupy approximately 5.4% of the sample.

The source of this sequence is an adult who was a healthcare worker with PCR-confirmed SARS-CoV-2 infection or an uninfected control (not recorded which). Sequences were obtained from whole blood.

The DNA reads TGCGCCAGCAGCTTGGCCTCCAACTACGAGCAGTACTTC. Translated, it gives CASSLASNYEQYF. The chain links TRBV5-1 with TRBJ2-7, with the D gene call left open. The CDR3 sequence holds 13 residues, the cysteine and phenylalanine included. This entry keeps only the CDR3 DNA: 39 bases, framed from base 1. V was cut back by 0 bases and J by 3 bases, leaving a gap of 7 bases between them. CDR1 and CDR2 (SGHRS, YFSETQ) derive from the germline V gene.